Presented here are 27 T cell receptor beta chains from one specimen sequenced in a study of vaccination and CD4 T cells after COVID-19. For these receptors, no antigen is known. The treatment is: approximately 11-day PBMC culture with coronavirus spike peptide pools or control peptides (ViraFEST assay). Investigators obtained the unexposed donor's CD4+ T cells before the COVID-19 pandemic (2011-2018). With the Oncomine TCR Beta short-read assay, DNA from cultured CD4+ T cells was sequenced. TCRdb used MiXCR to reprocess the PCR reads, holding one entry per CDR3 protein. The sample records 8,500 to 10,000 distinct CDR3 sequences, roughly two fifths being singletons. Specimen: CD4+ T cells from blood, cultured in vitro. The source of these receptors is a human donor in good health.

This clonotype has more than one count but fewer than ten. V and J are TRBV6-5 and TRBJ2-2; a weak D match, TRBD2 (6 bases). CDR1 is MNHEY and CDR2 is SVGAGI in the germline V gene. V lost 2 bases and J 6 bases, leaving 16 bases between the germline ends. There are 16 residues in the CDR3. CDR3 loop: CASSYADLGGAGELFF. CDR3 DNA: TGTGCCAGCAGTTACGCGGACTTGGGGGGAGCCGGGGAGCTGTTTTTT.

The V and J genes are TRBV4-1 and TRBJ1-2; 7 nucleotides align to TRBD1. This CDR3 spans 16 amino acids. Germline CDR1 and CDR2: MGHRA and YSYEKL. The trim removed 1 base at V and 4 bases at J, leaving 9 bases unmatched. The CDR3 nucleotides are TGCGCCAGCAGCCAAGTAGCGACAGGGTCTGGCTATGGCTACACCTTC. It translates to CASSQVATGSGYGYTF.

The CDR3 protein is CASSSFNQPQHF. The DNA of the CDR3 is TGTGCCAGCAGTTCCTTTAATCAGCCCCAGCATTTT. This chain links TRBV6-5 with TRBJ1-5; D uncertain. Germline V gene sequence: CDR1 MNHEY, CDR2 SVGAGI. V lost 4 bases and J lost 4, with 5 bases in between. CDR3 length: 12 amino acids.

This clonotype has only a few counts. The chain recombines TRBV27 with TRBJ2-5; maybe TRBD2 (7 bases). Trimming shortened V by 6 bases and J by 4 bases, and 12 bases separated the two germline ends. From germline, CDR1 is MNHEY and CDR2 SMNVEV (reference sequence). CDR3 length: 13 amino acids. CDR3 loop: CASSTRGAETQYF. In DNA, the CDR3 is TGTGCCAGCAGCACCCGGGGGGCAGAGACCCAGTACTTC.

This chain links TRBV29-1 with TRBJ1-2; 12 nucleotides agree with TRBD1. With V trimmed by 7 bases and J by 3 bases, 12 bases remained unmatched. Germline V CDR1 and CDR2: SQVTM, ANQGSEA. The CDR3 loop spans 16 amino acids. CDR3 sequence (DNA): TGCAGCGCTAGAGGGACAGGGGGCGTTCAACACTATGGCTACACCTTC. It translates to CSARGTGGVQHYGYTF.

J is TRBJ2-3 and V is TRBV9; 9 nucleotides align to TRBD1. CDR1 and CDR2 from the germline V gene are SGDLS and YYNGEE. This CDR3 is 16 amino acids long. Trimming cost V 0 bases and J 3 bases; bases outside gene matches: 5. CDR3 in DNA: TGTGCCAGCAGCGTAGGGACAGGGGAGTTAACAGATACGCAGTATTTT. Its protein product is CASSVGTGELTDTQYF.

This clonotype was counted only a few times. The chain carries TRBV7-6 and TRBJ2-7; D is possibly TRBD1 or TRBD2 (5 bases each). The V end lost 2 bases, the J end lost 0 bases, and 11 bases lay between the germline ends. In germline, CDR1 is SGHVS, CDR2 FNYEAQ. The CDR3 runs 15 residues. Here the CDR3 DNA reads TGTGCCAGCAGCTTAAAACCAGGGAGCTCCTACGAGCAGTACTTC. Translation gives CASSLKPGSSYEQYF.

The rearrangement links TRBV6-1 to TRBJ2-4; 9 bases match TRBD2. The germline V gene has CDR1 MNHNS and CDR2 SASEGT. V gave up 1 base and J gave up 2 bases; unmatched junction bases: 9. CDR3 length: 18 residues. The CDR3 is CASSEEIRLAGSKNIQYF. The CDR3 DNA sequence: TGTGCCAGCAGTGAAGAAATTAGGCTAGCGGGGTCCAAAAACATTCAGTACTTC.

This clonotype has a handful of counts. The rearrangement links TRBV2 to TRBJ2-7; 8 bases fit TRBD1. This CDR3 is built from 14 residues. Germline CDR1 and CDR2: SNHLY and FYNNEI. The V and J ends lost 5 bases and 7 bases, in that order; junction bases with no gene match: 10. For the CDR3, the DNA is TGTGCCAGCAGTCTTAGGACAGGGTATAAGGAGCAGTACTTC. It encodes CASSLRTGYKEQYF.

The genes are TRBV5-1 and TRBJ2-5; a weak D match, TRBD1 (5 bases). V lost 3 bases and J lost 2, with 17 bases in between. Germline values: CDR1 SGHRS, CDR2 YFSETQ. The CDR3 length is 16 residues. The CDR3 region is CASSSPRQPGQETQYF. The CDR3 coding sequence is TGCGCCAGCAGCTCCCCGCGACAGCCCGGACAAGAGACCCAGTACTTC.

This clonotype was counted between two and nine times. This chain joins TRBV4-3 and TRBJ1-2, with D possibly being TRBD1 (5 bases). The germline V gene has CDR1 LGHNA and CDR2 YSLEER. Trimming shortened V by 5 bases and J by 1 base, and 17 bases separated the two germline ends. The CDR3 runs 16 residues. The CDR3 nucleotides are TGCGCCAGCAGCGAACGCAGGGCTCGAATTAACTATGGCTACACCTTC. Protein sequence: CASSERRARINYGYTF.

V usage is TRBV11-2 and J usage is TRBJ2-3; 11 bases match TRBD2. CDR3 length equals 16 residues. The germline V gene encodes CDR1 SGHAT and CDR2 FQNNGV. The J segment lost 2 bases and the V segment lost 5 bases, leaving 6 bases of the junction unmatched. This CDR3 is CASSQLAGGLTDTQYF. The CDR3 DNA sequence: TGTGCCAGCAGCCAGCTAGCGGGAGGCCTCACAGATACGCAGTATTTT. The full variable domain, in which reference TRBV11-2 and TRBJ2-3 provide the parts outside the CDR3, is EAGVAQSPRYKIIEKRQSVAFWCNPISGHATLYWYQQILGQGPKLLIQFQNNGVVDDSQLPKDRFSAERLKGVDSTLKIQPAKLEDSAVYLCASSQLAGGLTDTQYFGPGTRLTVL.

The rearrangement links TRBV30 to TRBJ1-1; D gene uncertain. The CDR3 contains 12 residues. Per the germline V gene, CDR1 is GTSNPN and CDR2 is SVGIG (reference sequence). Trimming pared 5 bases from V and 2 bases from J, leaving 9 bases between. The CDR3 DNA is TGTGCCTGGGGGCGGCCAAACACTGAAGCTTTCTTT. This gives the protein CAWGRPNTEAFF.

V and J are TRBV6-1 and TRBJ2-5; 15 nucleotides line up with TRBD2. J lost 4 bases, V lost 6 bases, and 6 bases had no gene match. The CDR3 has 16 residues. CDR1 is MNHNS and CDR2 is SASEGT in the germline V gene. CDR3 sequence reads: CASSRTSGRAPETQYF. DNA for the CDR3: TGTGCCAGCAGCAGGACTAGCGGGAGGGCCCCAGAGACCCAGTACTTC.

The table lists this clonotype with a few counts. This sequence joins TRBV2 and TRBJ1-2, with 11 bases identical to TRBD1. This CDR3 spans 14 amino acids. Trimming at V came to 6 bases and at J to 2 bases, leaving 2 bases not matched to a gene. CDR1 is SNHLY and CDR2 is FYNNEI in the germline V gene. Written as DNA, the CDR3 is TGTGCCAGCAGGGGACAGGGGGGGAACTATGGCTACACCTTC. Its protein product is CASRGQGGNYGYTF.

The chain employs TRBV29-1 and TRBJ1-1; TRBD1 aligns across 9 bases. The junction had 3 bases not matched to a gene; V was cut back by 5 bases and J by 8 bases. The germline CDR1 and CDR2 sequences are SQVTM and ANQGSEA. The CDR3 extends over 11 amino acids. For the CDR3, the DNA is TGCAGCGTTTCCGGGACAGGGGAAGCTTTCTTT. This codes for CSVSGTGEAFF.

The rearrangement links TRBV7-2 to TRBJ1-1; unclear D gene. Trimming took 4 bases from V and 10 from J, leaving 19 bases between them. This CDR3 has 14 amino acids. Germline CDR1 is SGHTA and CDR2 is FQGNSA. CDR3 in amino acids: CASSSRTSFPGAFF. The CDR3 nucleotides are TGTGCCAGCAGCTCCAGGACTAGTTTCCCTGGAGCTTTCTTT.

The J gene is TRBJ2-3, the V gene TRBV6-1, with unresolved D. V lost 8 bases to trimming and J lost 2 bases, with 17 bases between them. CDR1 MNHNS and CDR2 SASEGT come from the germline V gene. This CDR3 spans 15 amino acids. CDR3 sequence reads: CASGTIPPHTDTQYF. In DNA, the CDR3 is TGTGCCAGCGGAACAATCCCACCGCACACAGATACGCAGTATTTT.

The gene calls are TRBV2 and TRBJ1-2, with a possible D match to TRBD1 (6 bases). Germline loops: CDR1 SNHLY, CDR2 FYNNEI. Between the trimmed V and J ends, which lost 6 bases and 6 bases, there was a span of 14 bases. CDR3 length: 13 residues. DNA for the CDR3: TGTGCCAGCAGAGCTCAGGGGTGGGATGGCTACACCTTC. Amino acids: CASRAQGWDGYTF.

This clonotype has more than one count but fewer than ten. This chain joins TRBV20-1 and TRBJ2-3; TRBD2 matches at 11 bases. Germline trimming cut 5 bases from V and 1 base from J; bases unmatched to any gene: 5. Per germline, CDR1 DFQATT and CDR2 SNEGSKA (reference sequence). The CDR3 spans 15 residues. The CDR3 region is CSAWDSGRGTDTQYF. Here the CDR3 DNA reads TGCAGTGCTTGGGATAGCGGGAGGGGCACAGATACGCAGTATTTT.

The chain carries TRBV7-9 and TRBJ2-3; 7 nucleotides align to TRBD1. Germline V gene data show CDR1 as SEHNR and CDR2 as FQNEAQ (reference sequence). Losses at the gene ends were 8 bases for V and 1 base for J; bases not matched to a gene: 9. This CDR3 is 15 amino acids long. The CDR3: CASGPYRGGTDTQYF. In DNA, the CDR3 is TGTGCCAGCGGGCCGTACAGGGGTGGCACAGATACGCAGTATTTT.

There are a few counts of this clonotype. This chain uses TRBV6-1 with TRBJ1-5; 8 positions match TRBD1. CDR1 and CDR2 from the germline V gene are MNHNS and SASEGT. The CDR3 is made up of 15 amino acids. V trimming: 3 bases; J trimming: 7 bases; junction bases outside the gene matches: 8. The CDR3 region has the DNA TGTGCCAGCAGTGATCCGGACAGGGAGTGGCAGCCCCAGCATTTT. The encoded protein is CASSDPDREWQPQHF.

The chain joins TRBV11-2 to TRBJ2-7, with D possibly matching TRBD2 (5 bases). Germline CDR1 and CDR2: SGHAT and FQNNGV. V was trimmed by 6 bases and J by 5 bases, leaving 8 bases between them. This CDR3 is 11 amino acids long. DNA for the CDR3: TGTGCCAGCAGTCGGGGTGACGAGCAGTACTTC. Protein: CASSRGDEQYF.

This clonotype was picked up a small number of times. The chain employs TRBV6-5 and TRBJ1-4; no firm D call. The V and J ends lost 0 bases and 12 bases respectively, with 8 bases between them. The germline CDR1 and CDR2 sequences are MNHEY and SVGAGI. The CDR3 is 12 amino acids. CDR3 amino acids: CASSYSFGELFF. CDR3 in DNA: TGTGCCAGCAGTTACTCGTTTGGGGAACTGTTTTTT.

This clonotype showed up just once. This sequence joins TRBV30 and TRBJ2-5; D unresolved. The length of the CDR3 is 13 residues. CDR1 GTSNPN and CDR2 SVGIG come from the germline V gene (reference sequence). Trimming stripped 1 base from V and 2 bases from J, with 8 bases between. CDR3 loop: CAWSGLFQETQYF. CDR3 bases: TGTGCCTGGAGTGGACTTTTTCAAGAGACCCAGTACTTC.

This clonotype was seen a few times. The CDR3 here is CASSLATGGSGNTIYF. The CDR3 bases are TGTGCCAGCAGCTTAGCGACCGGGGGCTCTGGAAACACCATATATTTT. The rearrangement joins TRBV7-2 to TRBJ1-3, with a tentative D call TRBD1 (5 bases). The V gene lost 0 bases and the J gene lost 0 bases, with 9 bases spanning the gap. Germline V gene data show CDR1 as SGHTA and CDR2 as FQGNSA. The CDR3 has 16 residues.

V usage is TRBV7-8 and J usage is TRBJ1-1, with unresolved D. Germline V gene data show CDR1 as SGHVS and CDR2 as FQNEAQ. The CDR3 has 15 amino acids. V lost 1 base and J lost 1, with 10 bases in between. In DNA, the CDR3 is TGTGCCAGCAGCTTAGGAGGGAGAACGAACACTGAAGCTTTCTTT. Amino acids: CASSLGGRTNTEAFF.